The 11 T cell receptor beta chains below were found in one sample sequenced in a study of T-cell memory formation after mild COVID-19. TCRdb re-called the 5' RACE reads through MiXCR, storing one row per CDR3 protein. The sample yields over 300,000 distinct CDR3 sequences, 20% to 25% seen once. Sequencing used PBMCs or a T cell subset sorted from them (not recorded which). The receptor set was obtained from a man between 18 and 35 years old who had mild COVID-19 (a few samples of this study predate the infection). Cell type and time point are not known.

V and J are TRBV4-1 and TRBJ1-2, with D possibly TRBD1 on 6 matching bases. The CDR3 runs 15 residues. Deletions cut 3 bases from V and 3 bases from J, with 14 bases between. Germline V gives CDR1 MGHRA, CDR2 YSYEKL. The CDR3 DNA reads TGCGCCAGCAGCCAGCCTACAGGGAGCGACTATGGCTACACCTTC. This encodes CASSQPTGSDYGYTF.

In DNA form, the CDR3 reads TGTGCCAGCAGTTATGGACAGGGGAGCTTTCAGCCCCAGCATTTT. Its protein is CASSYGQGSFQPQHF. The chain couples TRBV6-6 to TRBJ1-5, with TRBD1 matching 9 bases. Germline CDR1 and CDR2: MNHNY and SVGAGI (reference sequence). V lost 3 bases to trimming and J lost 6 bases; unmatched junction nucleotides: 6. The CDR3 length is 15 residues.

Only a few counts were recorded for this clonotype. The J gene is TRBJ1-2, the V gene TRBV6-5; D is possibly TRBD1 (5 bases). CDR1 and CDR2 (germline): MNHEY, SVGAGI. The CDR3 spans 12 residues. With 2 bases removed from V and 8 bases from J, the gap between germline ends came to 9 bases. The CDR3 reads CASSYQGYGYTF. The CDR3 DNA reads TGTGCCAGCAGTTACCAGGGTTACGGCTACACCTTC.

This clonotype was observed a handful of times. The chain combines TRBV27 with TRBJ2-6; 7 nucleotides agree with TRBD1. Germline values: CDR1 MNHEY, CDR2 SMNVEV (reference sequence). There are 17 residues in the CDR3. V lost 5 bases, J lost 4 bases, and 11 bases stayed unmatched. The CDR3 spells CASSRNTGVAGANVLTF. CDR3 DNA: TGTGCCAGCAGTCGCAATACAGGGGTAGCGGGGGCCAACGTCCTGACTTTC. Using reference TRBV27 and TRBJ2-6 for the parts outside the CDR3, the full variable domain is EAQVTQNPRYLITVTGKKLTVTCSQNMNHEYMSWYRQDPGLGLRQIYYSMNVEVTDKGDVPEGYKVSRKEKRNFPLILESPSPNQTSLYFCASSRNTGVAGANVLTFGAGSRLTVL.

The V gene is TRBV28, the J gene TRBJ2-3; TRBD2 is a possible D gene (7 bases). V lost 2 bases to trimming and J lost 1 base, with 10 bases between them. CDR3 length: 15 amino acids. CDR1 is MDHEN, CDR2 SYDVKM, per germline. The CDR3 protein is CASSLEGGRTDTQYF. The CDR3, as DNA: TGTGCCAGCAGTTTAGAGGGGGGGCGCACAGATACGCAGTATTTT.

V gene TRBV11-2 combines with J gene TRBJ2-3; 10 bases line up with TRBD2. Trimming removed 4 bases from V and 6 bases from J; junction bases left unmatched: 10. Germline V CDR1 and CDR2: SGHAT, FQNNGV. The CDR3 extends over 16 amino acids. The CDR3 bases are TGTGCCAGCAGCTCACCCTTAGCGGGGGGTTGGGATACGCAGTATTTT. Its translation: CASSSPLAGGWDTQYF.

This clonotype was seen a few times. The V call is TRBV25-1, the J call TRBJ2-7, with D perhaps matching TRBD1 or TRBD2 (5 bases each). The germline V gene encodes CDR1 MGHDK and CDR2 SYGVNS. Trimming left V 6 bases short and J 4 bases short, with 16 bases between. The CDR3 sequence is 14 residues long. The CDR3: CASRIGAYRYEQYV. For the CDR3, the DNA is TGTGCCAGCAGGATCGGGGCTTACCGTTACGAGCAGTACGTC.

This clonotype was found a few times. The chain links TRBV20-1 to TRBJ2-3, with D unclear. CDR1 DFQATT and CDR2 SNEGSKA come from the germline V gene (reference sequence). Trimming stripped 7 bases from V and 2 bases from J, with 7 bases between. The length of the CDR3 is 11 residues. The CDR3, as DNA: TGCAGTGTGGGCGACACAGATACGCAGTATTTT. Its translation is CSVGDTDTQYF.

This clonotype was detected only a few times. In DNA form, the CDR3 reads TGTGCCAGCTCTAACGGGGGCCTAGGAGGCTTAGATACGCAGTATTTT. This codes for CASSNGGLGGLDTQYF. The rearrangement uses TRBV12-3 or TRBV12-4 and TRBJ2-3; D is possibly TRBD1 or TRBD2 (6 bases each). There are 16 residues in the CDR3. Trimming cost V 8 bases and J 5 bases, with 23 bases left between them.

The rearrangement joins TRBV6-2 or TRBV6-3 to TRBJ2-7, with no clear D. Germline V gene data show CDR1 as MNHEY and CDR2 as SVGEGT. This CDR3 spans 14 amino acids. Trimming removed 6 bases at V and 3 bases at J, with 15 bases between. The CDR3 loop is CASRDLGPLYEQYV. CDR3 sequence (DNA): TGTGCCAGCAGGGATCTAGGGCCCCTCTACGAGCAGTACGTC.

This clonotype was counted a few times. This sequence joins TRBV6-6 and TRBJ1-1, with 11 bases that match TRBD1. This CDR3 has 16 residues. Germline values: CDR1 MNHNY, CDR2 SVGAGI (reference sequence). With 6 bases clipped from V and 3 bases from J, the junction kept 9 bases outside the gene matches. CDR3 amino acids: CASSHRTGGEHTEAFF. CDR3 in DNA: TGTGCCAGCAGCCACCGGACAGGGGGCGAGCACACTGAAGCTTTCTTT.